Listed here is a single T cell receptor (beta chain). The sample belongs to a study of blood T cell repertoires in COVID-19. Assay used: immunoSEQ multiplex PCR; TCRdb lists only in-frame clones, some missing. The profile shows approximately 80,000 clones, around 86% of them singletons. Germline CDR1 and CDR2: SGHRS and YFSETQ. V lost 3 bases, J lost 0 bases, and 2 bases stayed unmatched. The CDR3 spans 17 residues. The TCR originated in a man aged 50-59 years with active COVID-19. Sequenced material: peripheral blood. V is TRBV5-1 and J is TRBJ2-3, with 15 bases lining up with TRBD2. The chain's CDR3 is CASSSGTSGGSTDTQYF. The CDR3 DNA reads TGCGCCAGCAGCTCCGGGACTAGCGGGGGGAGCACAGATACGCAGTATTTT.